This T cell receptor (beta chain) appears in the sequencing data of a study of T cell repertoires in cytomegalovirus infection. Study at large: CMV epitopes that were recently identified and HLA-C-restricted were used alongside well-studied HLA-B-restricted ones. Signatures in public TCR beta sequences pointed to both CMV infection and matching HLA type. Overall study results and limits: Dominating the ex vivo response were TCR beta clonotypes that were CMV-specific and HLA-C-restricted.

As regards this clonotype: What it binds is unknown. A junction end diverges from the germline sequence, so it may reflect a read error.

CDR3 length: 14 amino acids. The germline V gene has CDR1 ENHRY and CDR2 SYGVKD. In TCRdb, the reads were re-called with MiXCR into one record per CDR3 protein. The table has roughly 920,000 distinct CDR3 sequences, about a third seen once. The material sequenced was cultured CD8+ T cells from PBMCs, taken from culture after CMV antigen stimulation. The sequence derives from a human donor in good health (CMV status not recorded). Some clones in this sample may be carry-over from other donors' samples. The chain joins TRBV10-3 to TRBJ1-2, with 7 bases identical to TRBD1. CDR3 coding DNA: TGTGCCATCACTGAGGGACAGAGAGGCTATGGCTACACCTTC. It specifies CAITEGQRGYGYTF.